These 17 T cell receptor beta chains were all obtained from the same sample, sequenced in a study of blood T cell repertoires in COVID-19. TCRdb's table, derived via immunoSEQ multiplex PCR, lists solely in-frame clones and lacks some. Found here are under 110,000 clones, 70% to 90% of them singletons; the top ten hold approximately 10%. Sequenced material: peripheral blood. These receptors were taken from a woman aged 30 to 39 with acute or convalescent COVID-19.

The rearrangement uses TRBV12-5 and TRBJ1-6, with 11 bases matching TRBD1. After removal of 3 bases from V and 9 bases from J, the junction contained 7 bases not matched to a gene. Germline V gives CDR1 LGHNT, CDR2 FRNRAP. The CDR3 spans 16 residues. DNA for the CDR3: TGTGCTAGTGGTTTTCGCGTTGGGACAGGGGGTTCACCCCTCCACTTT. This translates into CASGFRVGTGGSPLHF.

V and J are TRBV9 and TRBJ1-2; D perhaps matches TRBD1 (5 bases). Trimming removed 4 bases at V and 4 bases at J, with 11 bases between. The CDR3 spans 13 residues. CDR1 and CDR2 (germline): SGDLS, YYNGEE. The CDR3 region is CASSKAGLYGYTF. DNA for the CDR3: TGTGCCAGCAGCAAAGCGGGGCTCTATGGCTACACCTTC.

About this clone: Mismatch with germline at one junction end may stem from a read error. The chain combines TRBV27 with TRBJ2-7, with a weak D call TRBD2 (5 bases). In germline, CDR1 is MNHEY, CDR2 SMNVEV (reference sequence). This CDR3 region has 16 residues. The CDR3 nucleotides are TGTGCCAGCGGTTTATCCCCCGATACAGCGGCCTACGAGCAGTACTTC. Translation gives CASGLSPDTAAYEQYF.

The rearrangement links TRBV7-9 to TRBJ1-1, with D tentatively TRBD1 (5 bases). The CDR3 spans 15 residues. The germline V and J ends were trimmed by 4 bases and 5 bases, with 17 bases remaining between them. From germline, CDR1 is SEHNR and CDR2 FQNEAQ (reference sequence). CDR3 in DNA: TGTGCCAGCAGCTCTGTGCACTTCGGGGGGACTGAAGCTTTCTTT. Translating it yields CASSSVHFGGTEAFF.

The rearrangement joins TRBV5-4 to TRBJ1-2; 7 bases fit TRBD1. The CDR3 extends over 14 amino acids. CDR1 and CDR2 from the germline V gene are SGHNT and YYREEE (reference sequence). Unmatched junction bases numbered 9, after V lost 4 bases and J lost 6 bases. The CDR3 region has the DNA TGTGCCAGCAGCGCCTCGACAGGGAGGAATGGCTACACCTTC. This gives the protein CASSASTGRNGYTF. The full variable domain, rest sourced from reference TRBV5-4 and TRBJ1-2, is ETGVTQSPTHLIKTRGQQVTLRCSSQSGHNTVSWYQQALGQGPQFIFQYYREEENGRGNFPPRFSGLQFPNYSSELNVNALELDDSALYLCASSASTGRNGYTFGSGTRLTVV.

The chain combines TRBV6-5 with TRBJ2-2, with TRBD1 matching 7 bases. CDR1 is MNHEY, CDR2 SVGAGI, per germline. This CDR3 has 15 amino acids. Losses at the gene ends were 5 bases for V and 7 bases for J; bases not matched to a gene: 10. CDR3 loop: CASSRTRTGSGELFF. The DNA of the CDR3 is TGTGCCAGCAGTCGGACTCGGACAGGCAGCGGGGAGCTGTTTTTT.

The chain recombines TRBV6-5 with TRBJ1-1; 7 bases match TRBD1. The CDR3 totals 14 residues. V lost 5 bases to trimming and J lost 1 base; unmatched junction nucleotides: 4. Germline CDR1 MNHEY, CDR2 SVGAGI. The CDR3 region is CASSRGQRNTEAFF. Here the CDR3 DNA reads TGTGCCAGCAGTCGGGGACAGCGGAACACTGAAGCTTTCTTT.

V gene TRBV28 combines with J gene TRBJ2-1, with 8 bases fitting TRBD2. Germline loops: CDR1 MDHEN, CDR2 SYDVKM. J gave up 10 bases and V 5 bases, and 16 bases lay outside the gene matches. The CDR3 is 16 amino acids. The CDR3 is CASSPPEGAGAREQFF. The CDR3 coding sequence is TGTGCCAGCAGTCCACCCGAGGGAGCGGGGGCTCGGGAGCAGTTCTTC.

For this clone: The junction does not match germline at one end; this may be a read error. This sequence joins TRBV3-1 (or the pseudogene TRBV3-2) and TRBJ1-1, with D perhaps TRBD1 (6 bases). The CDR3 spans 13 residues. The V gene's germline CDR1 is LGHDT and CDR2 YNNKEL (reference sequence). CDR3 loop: CGSSRFNRVEAFF. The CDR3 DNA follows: TGTGGCAGCAGCCGATTCAACAGGGTTGAAGCTTTCTTT.

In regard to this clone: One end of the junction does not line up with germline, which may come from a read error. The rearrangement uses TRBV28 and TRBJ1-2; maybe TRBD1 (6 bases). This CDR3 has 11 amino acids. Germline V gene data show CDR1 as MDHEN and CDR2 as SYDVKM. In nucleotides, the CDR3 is TGTGCCAGCAGTCTCGACAGGTGGCATTCCTTC. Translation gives CASSLDRWHSF.

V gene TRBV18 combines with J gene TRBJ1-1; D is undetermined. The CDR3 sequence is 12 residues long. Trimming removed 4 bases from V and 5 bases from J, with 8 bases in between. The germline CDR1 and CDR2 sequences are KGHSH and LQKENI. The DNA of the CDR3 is TGTGCCAGCTCACAGGGAGGGACTGAAGCTTTCTTT. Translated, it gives CASSQGGTEAFF.

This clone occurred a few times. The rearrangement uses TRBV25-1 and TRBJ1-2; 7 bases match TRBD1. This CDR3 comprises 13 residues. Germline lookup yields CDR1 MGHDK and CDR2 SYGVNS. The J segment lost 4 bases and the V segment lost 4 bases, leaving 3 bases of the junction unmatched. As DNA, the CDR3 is TGTGCCAGCAGTGGGGGGACAGCCTATGGCTACACCTTC. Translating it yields CASSGGTAYGYTF.

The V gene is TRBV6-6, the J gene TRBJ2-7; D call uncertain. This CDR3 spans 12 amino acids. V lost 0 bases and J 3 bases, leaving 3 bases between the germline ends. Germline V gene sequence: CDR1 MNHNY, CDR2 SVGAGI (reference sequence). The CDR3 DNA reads TGTGCCAGCAGTTACTCGAGCTACGAGCAGTACTTC. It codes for CASSYSSYEQYF.

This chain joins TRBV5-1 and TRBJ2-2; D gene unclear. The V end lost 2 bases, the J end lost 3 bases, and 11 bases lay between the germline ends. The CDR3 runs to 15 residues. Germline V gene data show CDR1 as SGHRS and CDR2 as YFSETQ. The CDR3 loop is CASSFRGTDTGELFF. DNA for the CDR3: TGCGCCAGCAGCTTCCGAGGTACCGACACCGGGGAGCTGTTTTTT. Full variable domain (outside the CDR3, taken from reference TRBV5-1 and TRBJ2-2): KAGVTQTPRYLIKTRGQQVTLSCSPISGHRSVSWYQQTPGQGLQFLFEYFSETQRNKGNFPGRFSGRQFSNSRSEMNVSTLELGDSALYLCASSFRGTDTGELFFGEGSRLTVL.

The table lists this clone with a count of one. CDR3 region: CATSETGVGEKLFF. CDR3 nucleotides: TGTGCCACCAGTGAGACAGGGGTTGGTGAAAAACTGTTTTTT. The J gene is TRBJ1-4, the V gene TRBV24-1; 8 positions match TRBD1. This CDR3 has 14 residues. Germline assignment: CDR1 KGHDR and CDR2 SFDVKD. Unmatched junction bases numbered 4, after V lost 4 bases and J lost 7 bases.

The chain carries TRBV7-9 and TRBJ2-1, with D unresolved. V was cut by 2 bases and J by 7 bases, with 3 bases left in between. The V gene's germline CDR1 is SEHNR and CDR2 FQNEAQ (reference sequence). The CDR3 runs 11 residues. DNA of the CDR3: TGTGCCAGCAGCTTATCAAATGAGCAGTTCTTC. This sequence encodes CASSLSNEQFF.

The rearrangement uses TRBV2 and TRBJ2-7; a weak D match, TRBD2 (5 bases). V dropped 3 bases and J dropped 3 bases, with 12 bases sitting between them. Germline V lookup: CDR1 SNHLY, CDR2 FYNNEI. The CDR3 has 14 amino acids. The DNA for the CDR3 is TGTGCCAGCAGTGATATAGAGGGATACTACGAGCAGTACTTC. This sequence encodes CASSDIEGYYEQYF.